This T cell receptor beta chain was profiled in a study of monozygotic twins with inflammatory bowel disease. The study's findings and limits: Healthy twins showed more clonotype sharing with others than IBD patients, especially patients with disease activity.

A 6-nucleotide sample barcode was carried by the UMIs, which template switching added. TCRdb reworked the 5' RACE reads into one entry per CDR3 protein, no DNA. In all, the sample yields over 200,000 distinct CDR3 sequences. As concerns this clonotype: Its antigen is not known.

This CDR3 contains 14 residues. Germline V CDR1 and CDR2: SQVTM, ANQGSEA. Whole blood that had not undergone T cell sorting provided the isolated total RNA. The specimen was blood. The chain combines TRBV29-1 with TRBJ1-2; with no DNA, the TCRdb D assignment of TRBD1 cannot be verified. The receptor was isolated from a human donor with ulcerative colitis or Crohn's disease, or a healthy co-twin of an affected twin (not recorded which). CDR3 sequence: CSVAGRLMDYGYTF.